These 13 T cell receptor beta chains came from one sample sequenced in a study of a mutant IDH1 vaccine in newly diagnosed glioma. Time point here: week 35, safety follow-up. Vaccine doses each comprised 300 ug of mutant IDH1 20-mer peptide, with topical imiquimod. No antigens are known for them. Sequenced by immunoSEQ multiplex PCR; TCRdb stores in-frame clones only, minus some. The data hold approximately 45,000 clones, with approximately 90% observed a single time. The sequencing used PBMCs, collected from a glioma patient whose treatment included an IDH1 peptide vaccine. The receptors originated from a woman aged 40-49 years with glioma.

The V gene is TRBV19, the J gene TRBJ2-2; 9 bases are shared with TRBD2. J lost 6 bases, V lost 5 bases, and 10 bases had no gene match. Germline CDR1 is LNHDA and CDR2 is SQIVND (reference sequence). The CDR3 is 16 residues long. As DNA, the CDR3 is TGTGCCAGTAGTCTCCCTCGCGGGAGGGCCCCCGGGGAGCTGTTTTTT. It translates to CASSLPRGRAPGELFF.

The chain couples TRBV7-2 to TRBJ2-2, with a tentative D call TRBD2 (5 bases). The length of the CDR3 is 16 residues. Per germline, CDR1 SGHTA and CDR2 FQGNSA. The ends were cut back, 5 bases at V and 0 bases at J, with 13 bases in the middle. This chain's CDR3 is CASSRPTGTNTGELFF. The CDR3 DNA reads TGTGCCAGCAGCCGGCCCACGGGGACGAACACCGGGGAGCTGTTTTTT.

This chain connects TRBV19 to TRBJ2-6; D perhaps matches TRBD1 (5 bases). The germline V gene has CDR1 LNHDA and CDR2 SQIVND (reference sequence). Trimming left V 1 base short and J 0 bases short, with 13 bases between. The CDR3 totals 18 residues. CDR3 DNA sequence: TGTGCCAGTAGTATAGCCCGACAGTCCTACTCTGGGGCCAACGTCCTGACTTTC. Its translation: CASSIARQSYSGANVLTF. Full variable domain (rest looked up from reference TRBV19 and TRBJ2-6): DGGITQSPKYLFRKEGQNVTLSCEQNLNHDAMYWYRQDPGQGLRLIYYSQIVNDFQKGDIAEGYSVSREKKESFPLTVTSAQKNPTAFYLCASSIARQSYSGANVLTFGAGSRLTVL.

The V call is TRBV7-9, the J call TRBJ1-2; 9 positions agree with TRBD1. J lost 1 base, V lost 5 bases, and 5 bases had no gene match. Germline CDR1 reads SEHNR; CDR2 reads FQNEAQ (reference sequence). The CDR3 runs 15 residues. The CDR3 DNA follows: TGTGCCAGCAGCAAAAAGACAGGGGGTAACTATGGCTACACCTTC. It codes for CASSKKTGGNYGYTF. Variable domain in full (rest from reference TRBV7-9 and TRBJ1-2): DTGVSQNPRHKITKRGQNVTFRCDPISEHNRLYWYRQTLGQGPEFLTYFQNEAQLEKSRLLSDRFSAERPKGSFSTLEIQRTEQGDSAMYLCASSKKTGGNYGYTFGSGTRLTVV.

The rearrangement links TRBV5-4 to TRBJ2-3; possible D gene TRBD1, 5 bases. Germline V gene sequence: CDR1 SGHNT, CDR2 YYREEE (reference sequence). V was shortened by 6 bases and J by 1 base, with 12 bases between the two germline ends. The CDR3 consists of 14 residues. The CDR3 loop is CASTPLQGTDTQYF. Written as DNA, the CDR3 is TGTGCCAGCACCCCTCTACAGGGCACAGATACGCAGTATTTT. The full variable domain, rest sourced from reference TRBV5-4 and TRBJ2-3, is ETGVTQSPTHLIKTRGQQVTLRCSSQSGHNTVSWYQQALGQGPQFIFQYYREEENGRGNFPPRFSGLQFPNYSSELNVNALELDDSALYLCASTPLQGTDTQYFGPGTRLTVL.

This clone appeared once. The chain joins TRBV2 to TRBJ1-5; TRBD1 is a possible D gene (5 bases). With 1 base removed from V and 4 bases from J, the gap between germline ends came to 5 bases. The CDR3 loop spans 13 amino acids. The germline CDR1 and CDR2 sequences are SNHLY and FYNNEI. The CDR3 coding sequence is TGTGCCAGCAGTGAAGAGGGGAATCAGCCCCAGCATTTT. Its protein product is CASSEEGNQPQHF. The full variable domain, its missing parts supplied by reference TRBV2 and TRBJ1-5, is EPEVTQTPSHQVTQMGQEVILRCVPISNHLYFYWYRQILGQKVEFLVSFYNNEISEKSEIFDDQFSVERPDGSNFTLKIRSTKLEDSAMYFCASSEEGNQPQHFGDGTRLSIL.

The V call is TRBV9, the J call TRBJ2-2; TRBD2 matches at 13 bases. Trimming cost V 1 base and J 7 bases; bases outside gene matches: 1. The CDR3 extends over 15 amino acids. Germline CDR1 and CDR2: SGDLS and YYNGEE. The CDR3 loop reads CASSVTSGRGGELFF. The CDR3 region has the DNA TGTGCCAGCAGCGTAACTAGCGGGAGGGGCGGGGAGCTGTTTTTT.

The CDR3 here is CASSLGGQGAVTEAFF. The CDR3, as DNA: TGCGCCAGCAGCTTGGGGGGACAGGGGGCGGTCACTGAAGCTTTCTTT. This chain joins TRBV5-1 and TRBJ1-1; 12 bases are shared with TRBD1. Trimming removed 0 bases from V and 4 bases from J; junction bases left unmatched: 4. CDR1 SGHRS and CDR2 YFSETQ come from the germline V gene. CDR3 length: 16 residues.

This sequence joins TRBV10-3 and TRBJ2-1, with 7 nucleotides matching TRBD2. The length of the CDR3 is 15 residues. V lost 3 bases to trimming and J lost 4 bases; unmatched junction nucleotides: 6. Looked up from germline, CDR1 is ENHRY and CDR2 is SYGVKD. CDR3 loop: CAISDLAEHYNEQFF. Written as DNA, the CDR3 is TGTGCCATCAGTGACCTAGCGGAACATTACAATGAGCAGTTCTTC.

The genes are TRBV5-3 and TRBJ1-4; 8 bases are shared with TRBD1. TRBV5-3 is treated as an ORF (open reading frame) with a function not yet certain. The CDR3 runs to 14 residues. V shed 2 bases, J shed 8 bases, and the junction held 5 bases outside the gene matches. The CDR3 region has the DNA TGTGCCAGAAGCTTCGCAGGGGGCTGGGAAAAACTGTTTTTT. Residues: CARSFAGGWEKLFF.

The rearrangement uses TRBV6-5 and TRBJ2-7, with 8 bases fitting TRBD2. This CDR3 is built from 15 residues. Looked up from germline, CDR1 is MNHEY and CDR2 is SVGAGI. Trimming took 5 bases from V and 5 from J; bases not matched to a gene: 11. The CDR3 DNA reads TGTGCCAGCAGTCCGGGACTAGGGGCCCCCCACGAGCAGTACTTC. This codes for CASSPGLGAPHEQYF.

This chain connects TRBV6-5 to TRBJ2-3, with 9 bases that match TRBD1. The CDR3 spans 15 residues. The germline V gene encodes CDR1 MNHEY and CDR2 SVGAGI. With V trimmed by 7 bases and J by 3 bases, 8 bases remained unmatched. CDR3 residues: CASTRTGVLTDTQYF. Here the CDR3 DNA reads TGTGCCAGCACCCGGACAGGGGTGCTGACAGATACGCAGTATTTT.

The V call is TRBV7-9, the J call TRBJ1-1; maybe TRBD1 (6 bases). This CDR3 is 14 amino acids long. Germline V gene lookup returns CDR1 SEHNR and CDR2 FQNEAQ (reference sequence). Trimming stripped 5 bases from V and 5 bases from J, with 15 bases between. CDR3 protein: CASSRTGFETEAFF. CDR3 in DNA: TGTGCCAGCAGCCGAACAGGGTTTGAGACTGAAGCTTTCTTT. Full variable domain (rest looked up from reference TRBV7-9 and TRBJ1-1): DTGVSQNPRHKITKRGQNVTFRCDPISEHNRLYWYRQTLGQGPEFLTYFQNEAQLEKSRLLSDRFSAERPKGSFSTLEIQRTEQGDSAMYLCASSRTGFETEAFFGQGTRLTVV.